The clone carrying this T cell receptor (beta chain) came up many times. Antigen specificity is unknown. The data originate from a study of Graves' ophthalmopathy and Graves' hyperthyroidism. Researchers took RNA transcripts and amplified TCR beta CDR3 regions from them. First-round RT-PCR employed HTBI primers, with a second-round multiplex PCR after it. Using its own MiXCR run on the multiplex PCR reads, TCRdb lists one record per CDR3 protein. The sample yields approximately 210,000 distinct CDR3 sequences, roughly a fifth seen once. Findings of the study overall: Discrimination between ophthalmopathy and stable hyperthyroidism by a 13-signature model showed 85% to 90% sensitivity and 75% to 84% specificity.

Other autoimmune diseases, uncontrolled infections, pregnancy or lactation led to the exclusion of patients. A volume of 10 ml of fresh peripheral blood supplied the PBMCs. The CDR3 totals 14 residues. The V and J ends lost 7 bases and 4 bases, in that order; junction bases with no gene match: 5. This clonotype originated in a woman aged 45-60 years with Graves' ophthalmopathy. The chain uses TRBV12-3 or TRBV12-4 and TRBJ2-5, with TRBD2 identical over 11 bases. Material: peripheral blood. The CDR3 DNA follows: TGTGCCAGCACCTTGGGGACTAGCGGAGAGACCCAGTACTTC. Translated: CASTLGTSGETQYF.